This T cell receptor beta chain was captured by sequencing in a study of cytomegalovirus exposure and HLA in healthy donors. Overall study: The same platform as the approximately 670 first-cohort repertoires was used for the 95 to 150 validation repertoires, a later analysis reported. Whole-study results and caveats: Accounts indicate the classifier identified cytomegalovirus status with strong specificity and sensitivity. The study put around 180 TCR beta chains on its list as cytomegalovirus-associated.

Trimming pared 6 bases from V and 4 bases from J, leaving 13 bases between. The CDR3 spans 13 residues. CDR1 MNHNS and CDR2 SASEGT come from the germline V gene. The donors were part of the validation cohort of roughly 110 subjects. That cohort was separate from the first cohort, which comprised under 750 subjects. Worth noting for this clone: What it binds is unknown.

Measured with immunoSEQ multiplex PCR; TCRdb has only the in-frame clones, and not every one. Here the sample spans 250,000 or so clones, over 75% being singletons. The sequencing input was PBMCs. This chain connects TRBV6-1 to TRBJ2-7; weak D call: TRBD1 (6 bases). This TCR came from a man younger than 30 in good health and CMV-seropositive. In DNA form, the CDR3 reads TGTGCCAGCAGCCCGCTCAGGGGATACGAGCAGTACTTC. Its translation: CASSPLRGYEQYF.